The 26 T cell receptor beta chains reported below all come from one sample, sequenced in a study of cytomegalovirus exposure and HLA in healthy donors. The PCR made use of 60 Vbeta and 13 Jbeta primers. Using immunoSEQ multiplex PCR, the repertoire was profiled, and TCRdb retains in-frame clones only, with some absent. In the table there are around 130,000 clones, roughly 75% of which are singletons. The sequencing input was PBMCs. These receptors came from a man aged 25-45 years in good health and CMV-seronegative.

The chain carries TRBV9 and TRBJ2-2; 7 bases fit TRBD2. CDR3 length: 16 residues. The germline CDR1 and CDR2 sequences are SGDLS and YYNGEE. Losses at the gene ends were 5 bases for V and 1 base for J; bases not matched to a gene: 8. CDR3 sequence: CASRGGGRKNTGELFF. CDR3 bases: TGTGCCAGCAGGGGGGGAGGGAGGAAGAACACCGGGGAGCTGTTTTTT.

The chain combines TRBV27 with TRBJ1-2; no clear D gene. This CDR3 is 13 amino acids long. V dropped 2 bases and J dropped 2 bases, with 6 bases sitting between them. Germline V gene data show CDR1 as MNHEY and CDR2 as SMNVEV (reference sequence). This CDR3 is CASSLGENYGYTF. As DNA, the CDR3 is TGTGCCAGCAGTTTAGGGGAGAACTATGGCTACACCTTC.

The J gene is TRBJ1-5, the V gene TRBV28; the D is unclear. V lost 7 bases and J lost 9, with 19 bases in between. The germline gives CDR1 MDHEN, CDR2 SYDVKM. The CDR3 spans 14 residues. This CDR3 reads CASNRVTRSRPQHF. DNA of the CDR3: TGTGCCAGCAATCGAGTGACCCGTTCTAGGCCCCAGCATTTT.

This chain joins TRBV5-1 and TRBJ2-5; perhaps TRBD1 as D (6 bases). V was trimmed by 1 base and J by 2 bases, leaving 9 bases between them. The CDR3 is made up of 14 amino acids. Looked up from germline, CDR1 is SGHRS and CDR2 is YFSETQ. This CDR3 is CASSLTGNQETQYF. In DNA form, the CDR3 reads TGCGCCAGCAGCTTGACAGGGAATCAAGAGACCCAGTACTTC. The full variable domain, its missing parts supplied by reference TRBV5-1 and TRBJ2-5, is KAGVTQTPRYLIKTRGQQVTLSCSPISGHRSVSWYQQTPGQGLQFLFEYFSETQRNKGNFPGRFSGRQFSNSRSEMNVSTLELGDSALYLCASSLTGNQETQYFGPGTRLLVL.

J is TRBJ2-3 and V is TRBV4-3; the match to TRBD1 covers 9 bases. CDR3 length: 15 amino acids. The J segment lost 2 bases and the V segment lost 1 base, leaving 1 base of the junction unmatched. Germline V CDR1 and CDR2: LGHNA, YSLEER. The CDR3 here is CASSQGTGATDTQYF. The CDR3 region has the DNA TGCGCCAGCAGCCAAGGGACAGGGGCCACAGATACGCAGTATTTT.

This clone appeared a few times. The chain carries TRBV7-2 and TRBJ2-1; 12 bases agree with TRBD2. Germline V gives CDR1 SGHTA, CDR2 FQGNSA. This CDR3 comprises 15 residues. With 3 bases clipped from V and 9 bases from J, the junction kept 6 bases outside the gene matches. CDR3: CASSLTSGSGGEQFF. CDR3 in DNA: TGTGCCAGCAGCTTGACTAGCGGGAGTGGTGGTGAGCAGTTCTTC.

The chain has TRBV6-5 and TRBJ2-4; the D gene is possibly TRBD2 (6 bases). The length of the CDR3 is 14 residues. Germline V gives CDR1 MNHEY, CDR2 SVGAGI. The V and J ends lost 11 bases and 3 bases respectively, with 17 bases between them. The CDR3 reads CAAKLPSVKNIQYF. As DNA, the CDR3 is TGTGCCGCAAAGCTACCTAGCGTCAAAAACATTCAGTACTTC.

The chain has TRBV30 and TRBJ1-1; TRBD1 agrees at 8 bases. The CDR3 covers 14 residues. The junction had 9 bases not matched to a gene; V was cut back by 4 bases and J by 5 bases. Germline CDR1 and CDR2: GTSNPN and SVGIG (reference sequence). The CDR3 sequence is CAWTYRGRGTEAFF. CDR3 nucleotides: TGTGCCTGGACCTACAGGGGGAGGGGAACTGAAGCTTTCTTT.

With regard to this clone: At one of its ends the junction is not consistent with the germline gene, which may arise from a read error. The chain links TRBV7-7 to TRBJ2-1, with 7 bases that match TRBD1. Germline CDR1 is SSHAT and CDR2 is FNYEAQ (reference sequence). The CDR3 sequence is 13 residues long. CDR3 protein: CASSSGQHNEQFF. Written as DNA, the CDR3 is TGTGCTAGCAGCTCGGGACAGCACAATGAGCAGTTCTTC.

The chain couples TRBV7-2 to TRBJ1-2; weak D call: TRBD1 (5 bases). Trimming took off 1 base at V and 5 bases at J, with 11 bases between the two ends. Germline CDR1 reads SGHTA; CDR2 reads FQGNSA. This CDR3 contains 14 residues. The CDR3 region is CASSLVVTAYGYTF. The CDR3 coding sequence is TGTGCCAGCAGCTTAGTCGTGACAGCTTATGGCTACACCTTC.

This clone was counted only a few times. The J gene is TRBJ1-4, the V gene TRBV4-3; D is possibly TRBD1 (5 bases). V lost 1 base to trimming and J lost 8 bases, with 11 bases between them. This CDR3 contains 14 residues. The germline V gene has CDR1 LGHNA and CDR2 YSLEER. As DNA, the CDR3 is TGCGCCAGCAGCCAAGCAGGGTCCTACGAAAAACTGTTTTTT. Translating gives CASSQAGSYEKLFF.

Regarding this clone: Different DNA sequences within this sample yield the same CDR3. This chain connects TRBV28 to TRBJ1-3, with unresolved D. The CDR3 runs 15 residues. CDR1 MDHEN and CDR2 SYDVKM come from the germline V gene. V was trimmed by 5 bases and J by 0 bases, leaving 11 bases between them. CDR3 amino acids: CASSPPAGSGNTIYF. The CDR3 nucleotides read TGTGCCAGCAGTCCCCCGGCAGGCTCTGGAAACACCATATATTTT.

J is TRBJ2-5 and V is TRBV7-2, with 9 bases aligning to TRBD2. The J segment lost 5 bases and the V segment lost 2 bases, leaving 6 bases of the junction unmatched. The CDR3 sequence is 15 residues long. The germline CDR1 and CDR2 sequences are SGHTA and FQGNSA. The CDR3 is CASSLFSGGVETQYF. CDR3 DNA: TGTGCCAGCAGCTTATTTAGCGGGGGTGTGGAGACCCAGTACTTC.

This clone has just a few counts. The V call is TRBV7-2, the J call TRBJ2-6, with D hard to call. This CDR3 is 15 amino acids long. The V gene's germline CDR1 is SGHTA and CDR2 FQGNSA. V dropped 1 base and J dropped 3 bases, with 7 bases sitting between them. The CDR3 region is CASSLVGGGANVLTF. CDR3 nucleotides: TGTGCCAGCAGCTTAGTCGGTGGTGGGGCCAACGTCCTGACTTTC.

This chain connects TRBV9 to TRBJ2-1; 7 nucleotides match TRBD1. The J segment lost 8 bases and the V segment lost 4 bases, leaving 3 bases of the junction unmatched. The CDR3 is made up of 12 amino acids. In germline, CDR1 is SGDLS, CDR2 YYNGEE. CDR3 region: CASSRQGDEQFF. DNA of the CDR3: TGTGCCAGCAGCCGGCAGGGGGATGAGCAGTTCTTC.

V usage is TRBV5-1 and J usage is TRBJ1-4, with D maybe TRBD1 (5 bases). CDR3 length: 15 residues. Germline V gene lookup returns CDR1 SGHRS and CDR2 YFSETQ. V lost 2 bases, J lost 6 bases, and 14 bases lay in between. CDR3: CASSLTSQDYEKLFF. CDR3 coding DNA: TGCGCCAGCAGCTTAACCTCACAGGATTATGAAAAACTGTTTTTT.

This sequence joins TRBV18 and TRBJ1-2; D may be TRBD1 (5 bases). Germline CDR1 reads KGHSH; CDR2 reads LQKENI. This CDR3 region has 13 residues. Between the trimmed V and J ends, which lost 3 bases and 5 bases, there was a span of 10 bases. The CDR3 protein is CASSPTGEYGYTF. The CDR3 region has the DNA TGTGCCAGCTCACCTACGGGGGAATATGGCTACACCTTC.

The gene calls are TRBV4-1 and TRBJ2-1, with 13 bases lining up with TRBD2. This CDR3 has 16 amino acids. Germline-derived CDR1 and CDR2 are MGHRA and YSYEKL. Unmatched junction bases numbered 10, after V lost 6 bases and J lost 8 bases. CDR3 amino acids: CASSIRLAGGRDEQFF. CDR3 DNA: TGCGCCAGCAGTATTAGACTAGCGGGAGGCCGGGATGAGCAGTTCTTC.

The CDR3 coding sequence is TGTGCCAGCAGCTTAGGAGGGACTCAGCAGTTCTTC. As protein: CASSLGGTQQFF. The V and J genes are TRBV7-3 and TRBJ2-1, with a tentative D call TRBD2 (6 bases). The length of the CDR3 is 12 residues. The V and J ends lost 2 bases and 11 bases respectively, with 10 bases between them. Germline V gene sequence: CDR1 SGHTA, CDR2 FQGTGA.

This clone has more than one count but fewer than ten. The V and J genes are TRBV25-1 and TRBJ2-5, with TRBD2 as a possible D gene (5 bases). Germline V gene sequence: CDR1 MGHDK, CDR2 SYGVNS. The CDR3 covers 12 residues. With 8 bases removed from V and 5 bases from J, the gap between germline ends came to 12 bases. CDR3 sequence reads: CASAEGFETQYF. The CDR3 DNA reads TGTGCCAGCGCTGAGGGCTTTGAGACCCAGTACTTC.

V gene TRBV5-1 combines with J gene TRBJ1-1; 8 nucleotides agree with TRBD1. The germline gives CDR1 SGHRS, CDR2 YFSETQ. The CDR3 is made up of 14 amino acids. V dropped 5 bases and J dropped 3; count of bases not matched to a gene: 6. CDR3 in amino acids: CASRMGQDHTEAFF. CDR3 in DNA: TGCGCCAGCAGGATGGGACAGGACCACACTGAAGCTTTCTTT.

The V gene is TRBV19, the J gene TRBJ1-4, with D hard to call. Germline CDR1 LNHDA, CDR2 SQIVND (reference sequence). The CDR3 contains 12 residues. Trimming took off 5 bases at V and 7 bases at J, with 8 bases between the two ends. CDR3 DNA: TGTGCCAGTAGTGCCTCAGGTGAAAAACTGTTTTTT. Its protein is CASSASGEKLFF.

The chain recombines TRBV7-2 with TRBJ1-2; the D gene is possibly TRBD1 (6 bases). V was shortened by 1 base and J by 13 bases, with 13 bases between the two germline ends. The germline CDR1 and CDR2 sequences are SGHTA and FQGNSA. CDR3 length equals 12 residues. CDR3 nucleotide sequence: TGTGCCAGCAGCTTAGGTCCGACAGGCGGCACCTTC. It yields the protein CASSLGPTGGTF.

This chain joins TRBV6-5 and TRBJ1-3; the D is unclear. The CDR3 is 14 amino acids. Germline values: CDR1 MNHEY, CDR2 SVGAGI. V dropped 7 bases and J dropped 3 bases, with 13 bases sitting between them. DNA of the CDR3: TGTGCCAGCACCACGCCCGGGTTTGGAAACACCATATATTTT. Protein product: CASTTPGFGNTIYF.

In DNA form, the CDR3 reads TGTGCCTGGAGTCCTAAGCGGGACGTATACAATGAGCAGTTCTTC. Amino acids: CAWSPKRDVYNEQFF. The chain links TRBV30 to TRBJ2-1, with TRBD2 matching 7 bases. Trimming took 2 bases from V and 4 from J; bases not matched to a gene: 8. The germline gives CDR1 GTSNPN, CDR2 SVGIG (reference sequence). The CDR3 has 15 residues.

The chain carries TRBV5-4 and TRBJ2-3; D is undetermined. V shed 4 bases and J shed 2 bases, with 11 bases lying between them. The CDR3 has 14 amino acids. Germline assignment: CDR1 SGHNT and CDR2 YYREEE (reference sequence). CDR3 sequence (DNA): TGTGCCAGCAGCACCACAGCTTTCACAGATACGCAGTATTTT. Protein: CASSTTAFTDTQYF.